Each of the 22 T cell receptor beta chains below was sequenced from the same sample in a study of blood T cell repertoires in COVID-19. Here immunoSEQ multiplex PCR was the method, and the copy in TCRdb shows in-frame clones only, minus some. Among 250,000 to 300,000 clones, about 86% were seen once, and the ten largest hold around 2.9%. Sequencing was performed on peripheral blood. The receptors here all came from a woman in her sixties with active or convalescent COVID-19.

As DNA, the CDR3 is TGTGCCAGCGGCACGAGGAGGTACGAGCAGTACTTC. It yields the protein CASGTRRYEQYF. The chain combines TRBV6-5 with TRBJ2-7, with a weak D call TRBD2 (5 bases). Germline V gives CDR1 MNHEY, CDR2 SVGAGI. The V gene lost 8 bases and the J gene lost 4 bases, with 12 bases spanning the gap. The CDR3 consists of 12 residues.

The chain couples TRBV6-1 to TRBJ2-3; D is perhaps TRBD2 (5 bases). Germline assignment: CDR1 MNHNS and CDR2 SASEGT. The CDR3 is 18 residues long. Trimming removed 0 bases from V and 0 bases from J, with 16 bases in between. CDR3 region: CASSEAVYTGMSTDTQYF. CDR3 in DNA: TGTGCCAGCAGTGAAGCCGTATACACCGGGATGAGCACAGATACGCAGTATTTT.

This clone was seen only once. The CDR3 region is CASSDKAGDPNQPQHF. CDR3 DNA sequence: TGCGCCAGCAGTGATAAGGCAGGCGATCCCAATCAGCCCCAGCATTTT. The V call is TRBV10-1, the J call TRBJ1-5; no definite D call. The CDR3 contains 16 residues. V was shortened by 3 bases and J by 3 bases, with 15 bases between the two germline ends. Germline V gives CDR1 WNHNN, CDR2 SYGVQD (reference sequence).

V is TRBV4-1 and J is TRBJ2-2; D perhaps matches TRBD2 (7 bases). V was trimmed by 1 base and J by 11 bases, leaving 11 bases between them. The CDR3 sequence is 13 residues long. The V gene's germline CDR1 is MGHRA and CDR2 YSYEKL. For the CDR3, the DNA is TGCGCCAGCAGCCAAGTGCCGGGGGGCGAGCTGTTTTTT. Protein product: CASSQVPGGELFF.

V usage is TRBV5-6 and J usage is TRBJ2-3; 9 positions match TRBD1. From germline, CDR1 is SGHDT and CDR2 YYEEEE. V gave up 3 bases and J gave up 4 bases; unmatched junction bases: 6. CDR3 length equals 15 residues. Written as DNA, the CDR3 is TGTGCCAGCAGCTCCGGGACAGGGTTCGCAGATACGCAGTATTTT. Translation: CASSSGTGFADTQYF.

The chain recombines TRBV19 with TRBJ2-3; D is perhaps TRBD2 (5 bases). The CDR3 has 14 residues. The germline V gene has CDR1 LNHDA and CDR2 SQIVND (reference sequence). V was cut by 8 bases and J by 4 bases, with 16 bases left in between. The CDR3 DNA follows: TGTGCCAGTGAAAGGAGGAGTCGGGCAGATACGCAGTATTTT. This sequence encodes CASERRSRADTQYF.

This chain connects TRBV5-5 to TRBJ2-5; tentatively, D is TRBD1 (7 bases). With 0 bases removed from V and 1 base from J, the gap between germline ends came to 13 bases. The CDR3 runs to 16 residues. The germline V gene has CDR1 SGHKS and CDR2 YYEKEE (reference sequence). CDR3 nucleotides: TGTGCCAGCAGCTTGGGCAGGGGGGCCATCCAAGAGACCCAGTACTTC. It is translated as CASSLGRGAIQETQYF. The complete variable domain, with remaining parts taken from reference TRBV5-5 and TRBJ2-5, reads DAGVTQSPTHLIKTRGQQVTLRCSPISGHKSVSWYQQVLGQGPQFIFQYYEKEERGRGNFPDRFSARQFPNYSSELNVNALLLGDSALYLCASSLGRGAIQETQYFGPGTRLLVL.

The chain uses TRBV3-1 (or the pseudogene TRBV3-2) and TRBJ2-5; 10 nucleotides align to TRBD1. V lost 8 bases to trimming and J lost 4 bases; unmatched junction nucleotides: 7. The CDR3 consists of 14 residues. Germline V lookup: CDR1 LGHDT, CDR2 YNNKEL (reference sequence). This chain's CDR3 is CASLGQGGVETQYF. The CDR3 DNA sequence: TGTGCCAGCCTTGGACAGGGGGGCGTAGAGACCCAGTACTTC.

The chain employs TRBV5-4 and TRBJ2-1, with 9 nucleotides matching TRBD1. This CDR3 spans 14 amino acids. In germline, CDR1 is SGHNT, CDR2 YYREEE (reference sequence). The trim removed 4 bases at V and 10 bases at J, leaving 9 bases unmatched. The CDR3 nucleotides are TGTGCCAGCAGCGTTCCTACAGGGGGCCGAGAGCAGTTCTTC. It is translated as CASSVPTGGREQFF.

This clone was seen a few times. This chain joins TRBV27 and TRBJ2-2; 10 bases are a match to TRBD1. This CDR3 has 16 amino acids. V lost 6 bases and J lost 0; bases outside the gene matches: 4. Germline CDR1 reads MNHEY; CDR2 reads SMNVEV (reference sequence). DNA of the CDR3: TGTGCCAGCAGACTCGGACAGGGGGCGAACACCGGGGAGCTGTTTTTT. Its translation is CASRLGQGANTGELFF.

The chain uses TRBV6-5 and TRBJ1-5; D unclear. V shed 0 bases and J shed 0 bases, with 6 bases lying between them. The CDR3 sequence is 15 residues long. CDR1 is MNHEY, CDR2 SVGAGI, per germline. The CDR3 coding sequence is TGTGCCAGCAGTTACTCGGCATTTAGCAATCAGCCCCAGCATTTT. Translated, it gives CASSYSAFSNQPQHF.

The chain employs TRBV19 and TRBJ1-5; the D is unclear. Trimming shortened V by 5 bases and J by 1 base, and 12 bases separated the two germline ends. Germline loops: CDR1 LNHDA, CDR2 SQIVND (reference sequence). The CDR3 contains 15 residues. Written as DNA, the CDR3 is TGTGCCAGTAGTTCTGGCGGTTGGAGCAATCAGCCCCAGCATTTT. Protein sequence: CASSSGGWSNQPQHF.

The chain recombines TRBV18 with TRBJ1-5; maybe TRBD1 (6 bases). V was pared by 6 bases and J by 5 bases, with 14 bases between. The CDR3 has 14 amino acids. Germline V CDR1 and CDR2: KGHSH, LQKENI. For the CDR3, the DNA is TGTGCCAGCTCGCCTACAGGGCCCTATCAGCCCCAGCATTTT. The encoded protein is CASSPTGPYQPQHF.

In its sample, this clone was seen a few times. The chain couples TRBV28 to TRBJ2-2, with 12 bases lining up with TRBD2. V was clipped by 6 bases and J by 5 bases; unmatched bases: 7. Germline V gives CDR1 MDHEN, CDR2 SYDVKM. This CDR3 is built from 16 residues. The chain's CDR3 is CASRGGLAGWTGELFF. The CDR3 nucleotides read TGTGCCAGCAGGGGAGGACTAGCGGGGTGGACCGGGGAGCTGTTTTTT.

This clone was seen a handful of times. The V call is TRBV19, the J call TRBJ1-2; D remains unclear. The CDR3 has 13 residues. Germline V lookup: CDR1 LNHDA, CDR2 SQIVND (reference sequence). Trimming left V 3 bases short and J 4 bases short, with 9 bases between. The CDR3: CASSIEAAYGYTF. As DNA, the CDR3 is TGTGCCAGTAGTATTGAGGCCGCCTATGGCTACACCTTC.

The chain is built from TRBV7-9 and TRBJ1-2, with D unresolved. V was shortened by 1 base and J by 5 bases, with 8 bases between the two germline ends. The CDR3 has 13 amino acids. Germline CDR1 reads SEHNR; CDR2 reads FQNEAQ (reference sequence). The CDR3, as DNA: TGTGCCAGCAGCTTAGGGGCGAAATATGGCTACACCTTC. The encoded protein is CASSLGAKYGYTF.

The chain has TRBV28 and TRBJ1-2; D call uncertain. CDR1 is MDHEN, CDR2 SYDVKM, per germline. The CDR3 contains 14 residues. The ends were cut back, 4 bases at V and 5 bases at J, with 14 bases in the middle. The CDR3, as DNA: TGTGCCAGCAGTTCCGAAGGGAGGCTTTATGGCTACACCTTC. It yields the protein CASSSEGRLYGYTF.

The chain links TRBV19 to TRBJ2-7, with TRBD2 matching over 11 bases. From germline, CDR1 is LNHDA and CDR2 SQIVND (reference sequence). After removal of 2 bases from V and 5 bases from J, the junction contained 2 bases not matched to a gene. The CDR3 spans 14 residues. CDR3 in amino acids: CASSITSGGDEQYF. The CDR3, as DNA: TGTGCCAGTAGTATAACTAGCGGGGGAGACGAGCAGTACTTC.

The V gene is TRBV7-8, the J gene TRBJ1-6, with a weak D call TRBD1 (5 bases). V was cut by 1 base and J by 7 bases, with 14 bases left in between. Germline-derived CDR1 and CDR2 are SGHVS and FQNEAQ. CDR3 length: 16 residues. This chain's CDR3 is CASSLGGGANNSPLHF. For the CDR3, the DNA is TGTGCCAGCAGCTTAGGGGGAGGGGCCAACAATTCACCCCTCCACTTT.

V usage is TRBV5-6 and J usage is TRBJ2-1; 11 nucleotides agree with TRBD2. The germline V gene encodes CDR1 SGHDT and CDR2 YYEEEE. The CDR3 contains 15 residues. The junction had 6 bases not matched to a gene; V was cut back by 4 bases and J by 6 bases. The CDR3 sequence is CASSHIAGGRNEQFF. In nucleotides, the CDR3 is TGTGCCAGCAGCCATATAGCGGGGGGGCGCAATGAGCAGTTCTTC.

This chain uses TRBV12-2 with TRBJ2-7; whether TRBD1, the table's D call, matches the DNA was not checked. TRBV12-2 is tagged as a pseudogene. The CDR3 is made up of 15 amino acids. This chain's CDR3 is CASRSLDSVTYEQYF. In DNA form, the CDR3 reads TGTGCAAGTCGCTCTTTGGACAGTGTAACCTACGAGCAGTACTTC.

The gene calls are TRBV7-2 and TRBJ1-2, with D possibly matching TRBD1 (5 bases). Germline V gene lookup returns CDR1 SGHTA and CDR2 FQGNSA. The length of the CDR3 is 15 residues. The V gene lost 2 bases and the J gene lost 3 bases, with 13 bases spanning the gap. The CDR3 bases are TGTGCCAGCAGCTTACAGGGAAGCATTGACTATGGCTACACCTTC. It is translated as CASSLQGSIDYGYTF. Supplemented by reference TRBV7-2 and TRBJ1-2, the full variable domain reads GAGVSQSPSNKVTEKGKDVELRCDPISGHTALYWYRQSLGQGLEFLIYFQGNSAPDKSGLPSDRFSAERTGGSVSTLTIQRTQQEDSAVYLCASSLQGSIDYGYTFGSGTRLTVV.